Listed below are T cell receptor beta chains from one sample, sequenced in a study of T cell repertoires in cytomegalovirus infection. These receptors' targets are unknown. TCRdb reprocessed the reads via MiXCR and lists one record per CDR3 protein. This table holds about 310,000 distinct CDR3 sequences, around 25% found once. This material consisted of cultured PBMCs, taken from culture after CMV antigen stimulation. These receptors all come from a human donor in good health (CMV status not recorded). Some clones in this sample may be carry-over from other donors' samples. CDR3s include the opening cysteine and the closing phenylalanine or tryptophan. A D gene is named only where the DNA matches it firmly. Only part of the rows carry a size: once, few, many, or a class if the clone is expanded.

size: -; J: TRBJ2-3; D: -; V: TRBV6-4; CDR3: CASSDFWGSSTDTQYF; DNA: TGTGCCAGCAGTGACTTCTGGGGATCTAGCACAGATACGCAGTATTTT
size: -; J: TRBJ2-6; D: -; V: TRBV29-1; CDR3: CTPDVKNSGANVLTF; DNA: TGCACCCCGGACGTGAAAAACTCTGGGGCCAACGTCCTGACTTTC
size: few; J: TRBJ2-1; D: -; V: TRBV27; CDR3: CASSFSSSNEQFF; DNA: TGTGCCAGCAGTTTCAGCTCTTCTAATGAGCAGTTCTTC
size: few; J: TRBJ1-5; D: -; V: TRBV7-9; CDR3: CASSPVGQYQPQHF; DNA: TGTGCCAGCAGCCCGGTAGGACAATATCAGCCCCAGCATTTT
size: few; J: TRBJ2-5; D: -; V: TRBV12-3/TRBV12-4; CDR3: CASSPTELRETQYF; DNA: TGTGCCAGCAGTCCCACGGAGTTACGAGAGACCCAGTACTTC
size: -; J: TRBJ1-2; D: -; V: TRBV19; CDR3: CASSQGRLYGYTF; DNA: TGTGCCAGTAGTCAGGGCCGTCTATATGGCTACACCTTC
size: once; J: TRBJ2-1; D: -; V: TRBV6-1; CDR3: CASTPVEGRRTVYNEQFF; DNA: TGTGCCAGCACTCCGGTAGAAGGAAGGAGAACGGTCTACAATGAGCAGTTCTTC
size: -; J: TRBJ1-5; D: -; V: TRBV9; CDR3: CASSASDNSNQPQHF; DNA: TGTGCCAGCAGCGCGTCAGATAATAGCAATCAGCCCCAGCATTTT
size: few; J: TRBJ1-5; D: TRBD1; V: TRBV4-1; CDR3: CASSLRGSMGNQPQHF; DNA: TGCGCCAGCAGCCTCAGGGGGAGCATGGGCAATCAGCCCCAGCATTTT
size: few; J: TRBJ2-7; D: TRBD2; V: TRBV6-1; CDR3: CASGLAGSSYEQYF; DNA: TGTGCCAGCGGACTAGCGGGATCCTCCTACGAGCAGTACTTC
size: -; J: TRBJ1-2; D: -; V: TRBV5-1; CDR3: CASSQDGGYGYTF; DNA: TGCGCCAGCAGCCAGGACGGGGGCTATGGCTACACCTTC
size: -; J: TRBJ2-1; D: TRBD2; V: TRBV7-2; CDR3: CASSSLAGDYNEQFF; DNA: TGTGCCAGCAGCTCCTTAGCGGGGGACTACAATGAGCAGTTCTTC
size: few; J: TRBJ1-2; D: -; V: TRBV10-3; CDR3: CAITQDRIYGYTF; DNA: TGTGCCATCACCCAAGACAGGATCTATGGCTACACCTTC
size: -; J: TRBJ2-7; D: TRBD1; V: TRBV4-1; CDR3: CASSQQQGGRNSREQYF; DNA: TGCGCCAGCAGCCAACAACAGGGGGGACGCAACTCCCGCGAGCAGTACTTC
size: -; J: TRBJ1-1; D: -; V: TRBV12-5; CDR3: CASGLDINTEAFF; DNA: TGTGCTAGTGGGCTGGACATAAACACTGAAGCTTTCTTT
size: few; J: TRBJ2-3; D: TRBD2; V: TRBV6-2/TRBV6-3; CDR3: CASMPSAGASDTQYF; DNA: TGTGCCAGCATGCCGTCGGCGGGAGCGTCAGATACGCAGTATTTT
size: many; J: TRBJ2-3; D: TRBD2; V: TRBV4-1; CDR3: CASSLTGTRGTDTQYF; DNA: TGCGCCAGCAGCCTGACCGGGACTAGGGGTACAGATACGCAGTATTTT
size: -; J: TRBJ2-4; D: -; V: TRBV6-2/TRBV6-3; CDR3: CASSRTGSKNIQYF; DNA: TGTGCCAGCAGTAGAACAGGGTCCAAAAACATTCAGTACTTC
size: -; J: TRBJ1-4; D: -; V: TRBV27; CDR3: CASSLSLGTNEKLFF; DNA: TGTGCCAGCAGTTTATCGTTGGGGACTAATGAAAAACTGTTTTTT
size: many; J: TRBJ2-1; D: TRBD2; V: TRBV7-2; CDR3: CASSELAGYNEQFF; DNA: TGTGCCAGCAGCGAGCTAGCGGGGTACAATGAGCAGTTCTTC
size: -; J: TRBJ2-5; D: TRBD1; V: TRBV28; CDR3: CASSRTGGRQETQYF; DNA: TGTGCCAGCTCTCGGACAGGGGGGAGGCAAGAGACCCAGTACTTC
size: many; J: TRBJ2-1; D: -; V: TRBV20-1; CDR3: CSAPLGGHNEQFF; DNA: TGCAGTGCCCCCCTCGGGGGCCACAATGAGCAGTTCTTC
size: -; J: TRBJ2-3; D: TRBD2; V: TRBV2; CDR3: CASRGLAGGRSDTQYF; DNA: TGTGCCAGCAGGGGACTTGCGGGAGGACGTTCAGATACGCAGTATTTT
size: -; J: TRBJ2-3; D: -; V: TRBV2; CDR3: CASMARGKITDTQYF; DNA: TGTGCCAGCATGGCTCGCGGAAAAATCACAGATACGCAGTATTTT
size: -; J: TRBJ1-1; D: -; V: TRBV19; CDR3: CASSIRERNTEAFF; DNA: TGTGCCAGTAGTATCCGGGAGCGGAACACTGAAGCTTTCTTT
size: few; J: TRBJ1-6; D: -; V: TRBV19; CDR3: CASSTRRSRSTHNSPLHF; DNA: TGTGCCAGTAGTACTAGACGGTCCAGAAGCACTCATAATTCACCCCTCCACTTT
size: -; J: TRBJ2-5; D: TRBD2; V: TRBV28; CDR3: CASSLPQREQETQYF; DNA: TGTGCCAGCAGTTTACCGCAGCGGGAGCAAGAGACCCAGTACTTC
size: many; J: TRBJ2-7; D: -; V: TRBV7-2; CDR3: CASSLGTDFSYEQYF; DNA: TGTGCCAGCAGCTTGGGGACGGACTTCTCCTACGAGCAGTACTTC
size: -; J: TRBJ2-1; D: -; V: TRBV2; CDR3: CASSERARRVEQFF; DNA: TGTGCCAGCAGTGAAAGGGCCCGTAGGGTGGAGCAGTTCTTC
size: few; J: TRBJ2-1; D: -; V: TRBV28; CDR3: CASKNPGGFYNEQFF; DNA: TGTGCCAGCAAAAATCCGGGGGGCTTCTACAATGAGCAGTTCTTC
size: -; J: TRBJ1-4; D: -; V: TRBV7-6; CDR3: CASTPGPGAANEKLFF; DNA: TGTGCCAGCACCCCGGGGCCAGGGGCAGCTAATGAAAAACTGTTTTTT
size: -; J: TRBJ2-5; D: -; V: TRBV11-2; CDR3: CASSLGWTAQETQYF; DNA: TGTGCCAGCAGCTTAGGGTGGACAGCCCAAGAGACCCAGTACTTC
size: -; J: TRBJ2-5; D: -; V: TRBV7-6; CDR3: CASNTGASETQYF; DNA: TGTGCCAGCAATACTGGCGCTTCAGAGACCCAGTACTTC
size: -; J: TRBJ2-3; D: -; V: TRBV7-3; CDR3: CASSLTRLDTQYF; DNA: TGTGCCAGCAGCTTAACTAGATTGGATACGCAGTATTTT
size: -; J: TRBJ1-1; D: TRBD1; V: TRBV27; CDR3: CASRPRTGGTEAFF; DNA: TGTGCCAGCAGACCTCGGACAGGGGGCACTGAAGCTTTCTTT
size: -; J: TRBJ1-2; D: -; V: TRBV7-9; CDR3: CASSPPGALYGHTF; DNA: TGTGCCAGCAGCCCGCCAGGGGCCCTCTATGGCCACACCTTC
size: many; J: TRBJ2-1; D: -; V: TRBV6-1; CDR3: CASSVAGGNEQFF; DNA: TGTGCCAGCAGTGTGGCAGGGGGGAATGAGCAGTTCTTC
size: few; J: TRBJ2-5; D: -; V: TRBV7-2; CDR3: CASSLVHRRGFNQETQYF; DNA: TGTGCCAGCAGCTTAGTCCACCGAAGGGGCTTTAACCAAGAGACCCAGTACTTC
size: -; J: TRBJ2-3; D: TRBD2; V: TRBV11-2; CDR3: CASSLFSGNADTQYF; DNA: TGTGCCAGCAGCTTATTTAGCGGGAACGCAGATACGCAGTATTTT
size: -; J: TRBJ2-6; D: -; V: TRBV19; CDR3: CASSVEFSGANVLTF; DNA: TGTGCCAGTAGTGTGGAATTCTCTGGGGCCAACGTCCTGACTTTC
size: few; J: TRBJ1-1; D: -; V: TRBV28; CDR3: CASSFQVRVTEAFF; DNA: TGTGCCAGCAGTTTCCAGGTTAGGGTCACTGAAGCTTTCTTT